This note documents a single T cell receptor (beta chain) sequence. Its specificity is unknown. The CDR3 consists of 17 residues. V was trimmed by 2 bases and J by 6 bases, leaving 20 bases between them. Looked up from germline, CDR1 is SGHTA and CDR2 is FQGNSA. The authors produced TCR alpha and TCR beta cDNA libraries with sample barcodes and UMIs by 5'RACE using constant-segment primers. TCRdb fed the 5' RACE reads into MiXCR, producing one record per CDR3 protein. The profile covers 350,000 to 450,000 distinct CDR3 sequences, with about 24% appearing a single time and around 8.1% taken by the ten largest. The sample comes from a study of T-cell memory formation after mild COVID-19. The study, taken as a whole, reports: Certain responding clones were present in pre-infection memory, suggesting participation of cross-reactive memory. Of the contracting clones, CD4+ ones lay mainly in CM and EM, and CD8+ ones in EMRA. Clones shrinking between day 15 and 85 showed a balanced CD4/CD8 split, and those that grew later tilted toward CD4+.

This TCR was sampled from an adult woman who had mild COVID-19 (a few samples of this study predate the infection). Cell type and time point are not known. This chain links TRBV7-2 with TRBJ1-5; the D gene is possibly TRBD1 (5 bases). The sequenced sample was PBMCs or a T cell subset sorted from them (not recorded which). CDR3 sequence reads: CASSLISVAGRGQPQHF. The DNA of the CDR3 is TGTGCCAGCAGCTTAATTTCCGTGGCAGGGAGAGGTCAGCCCCAGCATTTT.